The 26 T cell receptor beta chains listed next were all sequenced from one sample in a study of glioma-infiltrating T cells after dendritic cell vaccination. The time point here: after dendritic cell vaccination, including at tumor progression/relapse. This table comes from immunoSEQ multiplex PCR, and its TCRdb copy is limited to in-frame clones, with some not included. This table has around 87,000 clones, about four fifths appearing once. The input for sequencing was blood, taken after dendritic cell vaccination. The receptors stem from a human donor with glioblastoma.

The V call is TRBV6-5, the J call TRBJ1-5; TRBD1 might be the D (6 bases). Germline CDR1 and CDR2: MNHEY and SVGAGI. The V end was cut by 6 bases, the J end by 6 bases, with 15 bases between. The CDR3 contains 14 residues. The CDR3 reads CASRRQERLQPQHF. CDR3 sequence (DNA): TGTGCCAGCAGAAGACAGGAGCGGCTTCAGCCCCAGCATTTT.

The chain is built from TRBV6-8 and TRBJ2-7; D is uncertain. Looked up from germline, CDR1 is MNHGY and CDR2 is SAAAGT. V was cut by 4 bases and J by 4 bases, with 5 bases left in between. This CDR3 spans 11 amino acids. CDR3 DNA sequence: TGTGCCAGCAGTTGTAGATACGAGCAGTACTTC. Encoded protein: CASSCRYEQYF.

The chain couples TRBV9 to TRBJ1-3; the D gene is possibly TRBD1 (6 bases). The CDR3 is 16 residues long. V lost 4 bases, J lost 0 bases, and 14 bases lay in between. Germline assignment: CDR1 SGDLS and CDR2 YYNGEE. The CDR3 coding sequence is TGTGCCAGCAGCTCACAGGGATCGTTCTCTGGAAACACCATATATTTT. The encoded protein is CASSSQGSFSGNTIYF.

The sample holds one count of this clone. The genes are TRBV18 and TRBJ1-1; D gene uncertain. The V end was cut by 4 bases, the J end by 1 base, with 10 bases between. CDR3 length equals 14 residues. Looked up from germline, CDR1 is KGHSH and CDR2 is LQKENI. CDR3 nucleotides: TGTGCCAGCTCACATCCGACTGAGAACACTGAAGCTTTCTTT. Translated: CASSHPTENTEAFF.

This chain uses TRBV5-6 with TRBJ2-1; 9 nucleotides match TRBD1. Germline V gives CDR1 SGHDT, CDR2 YYEEEE. This CDR3 spans 15 amino acids. The trim removed 2 bases at V and 7 bases at J, leaving 7 bases unmatched. The CDR3 loop reads CASSFERTGANEQFF. CDR3 in DNA: TGTGCCAGCAGCTTTGAAAGGACAGGGGCGAATGAGCAGTTCTTC.

The V call is TRBV6-5, the J call TRBJ1-5, with D perhaps matching TRBD1 (5 bases). With 6 bases removed from V and 2 bases from J, the gap between germline ends came to 14 bases. The germline CDR1 and CDR2 sequences are MNHEY and SVGAGI. This CDR3 comprises 15 residues. CDR3 nucleotide sequence: TGTGCCAGCAGCCCCCCGGGACTAGGCAATCAGCCCCAGCATTTT. Translation: CASSPPGLGNQPQHF.

This rearrangement joins TRBV29-1 to TRBJ1-1; TRBD1 agrees at 9 bases. Germline V gene data show CDR1 as SQVTM and CDR2 as ANQGSEA. This CDR3 is built from 14 residues. The J segment lost 4 bases and the V segment lost 6 bases, leaving 9 bases of the junction unmatched. The CDR3 DNA sequence: TGCAGCGTGGTAAAGGGACAGGGCGGCACTGAAGCTTTCTTT. It yields the protein CSVVKGQGGTEAFF.

The chain recombines TRBV5-1 with TRBJ2-5; 11 bases are shared with TRBD2. The J call may be wrong; the DNA end is better matched by TRBJ2-7. The CDR3 is made up of 14 amino acids. Germline CDR1 is SGHRS and CDR2 is YFSETQ. CDR3 nucleotide sequence: TGCGCCAGCAGCGGGACTAGCGGATCCTACGAGCAGTACTTC. Translated, it gives CASSGTSGSYEQYF.

The J gene is TRBJ2-2, the V gene TRBV30, with TRBD2 matching 11 bases. Losses at the gene ends were 4 bases for V and 6 bases for J; bases not matched to a gene: 4. Germline V gene lookup returns CDR1 GTSNPN and CDR2 SVGIG (reference sequence). CDR3 length equals 14 residues. Here the CDR3 reads CAWTKGLAAGELFF. The CDR3 DNA is TGTGCCTGGACAAAGGGACTAGCGGCCGGGGAGCTGTTTTTT. The variable domain in full, completed from reference TRBV30 and TRBJ2-2, reads SQTIHQWPATLVQPVGSPLSLECTVEGTSNPNLYWYRQAAGRGLQLLFYSVGIGQISSEVPQNLSASRPQDRQFILSSKKLLLSDSGFYLCAWTKGLAAGELFFGEGSRLTVL.

The J gene is TRBJ2-5, the V gene TRBV5-6; D might be TRBD1 (5 bases). The CDR3 is made up of 13 amino acids. Per germline, CDR1 SGHDT and CDR2 YYEEEE. Trimming shortened V by 7 bases and J by 5 bases, and 15 bases separated the two germline ends. CDR3 residues: CASYDSLFETQYF. The CDR3 bases are TGTGCCAGCTACGACAGTCTGTTCGAGACCCAGTACTTC.

This rearrangement joins TRBV5-1 to TRBJ2-2, with a weak D call TRBD1 (6 bases). Germline values: CDR1 SGHRS, CDR2 YFSETQ. V was clipped by 0 bases and J by 4 bases, with 10 bases between them. CDR3 size: 15 residues. CDR3: CASSLAGVPTGELFF. CDR3 sequence (DNA): TGCGCCAGCAGCTTGGCAGGGGTACCCACCGGGGAGCTGTTTTTT.

V gene TRBV30 combines with J gene TRBJ1-3; TRBD1 aligns across 9 bases. This CDR3 is built from 14 residues. J lost 2 bases, V lost 7 bases, and 6 bases had no gene match. CDR1 and CDR2 (germline): GTSNPN, SVGIG (reference sequence). For the CDR3, the DNA is TGTGCCTCTTCAACAGGGGGCGCTGGAAACACCATATATTTT. It encodes CASSTGGAGNTIYF.

Details on this clone: Other DNA sequences within the sample encode an identical CDR3. This sequence joins TRBV6-5 and TRBJ1-1, with a possible D match to TRBD1 (5 bases). The length of the CDR3 is 14 residues. Germline V CDR1 and CDR2: MNHEY, SVGAGI. V was cut by 6 bases and J by 2 bases, with 13 bases left in between. The CDR3: CASRPDSRNTEAFF. For the CDR3, the DNA is TGTGCCAGCAGACCAGACAGTAGAAACACTGAAGCTTTCTTT.

The V gene is TRBV2, the J gene TRBJ2-3; maybe TRBD1 (5 bases). The CDR3 extends over 14 amino acids. Germline CDR1 and CDR2: SNHLY and FYNNEI. V was cut by 8 bases and J by 4 bases, with 16 bases left in between. The CDR3 DNA reads as TGTGCCAGCGGGTACAGGTTGGGGCCAGATACGCAGTATTTT. It is translated as CASGYRLGPDTQYF.

This clone was seen once. The V call is TRBV10-3, the J call TRBJ2-5; TRBD1 matches at 10 bases. CDR1 and CDR2 (germline): ENHRY, SYGVKD. Unmatched junction bases numbered 8, after V lost 5 bases and J lost 5 bases. This CDR3 contains 15 residues. DNA of the CDR3: TGTGCCATCAGTCCCGGGACAGGGGATCCGGAGACCCAGTACTTC. Its protein product is CAISPGTGDPETQYF.

This sequence joins TRBV7-6 and TRBJ1-5; D is uncertain. Germline CDR1 is SGHVS and CDR2 is FNYEAQ. V lost 3 bases and J 5 bases, leaving 11 bases between the germline ends. CDR3 length: 14 amino acids. CDR3 bases: TGTGCCAGCAGCTTGGGCGGGAGCTATCAGCCCCAGCATTTT. Amino acids: CASSLGGSYQPQHF.

This clone appeared a single time. The chain joins TRBV18 to TRBJ2-5; TRBD2 aligns across 9 bases. The CDR3 covers 16 residues. Germline V lookup: CDR1 KGHSH, CDR2 LQKENI. The V segment lost 0 bases and the J segment 9 bases; nucleotides outside the gene matches: 11. CDR3 in amino acids: CASSPPSLAGRGAQYF. The CDR3 DNA reads TGTGCCAGCTCACCACCGAGTCTAGCGGGGCGAGGGGCCCAGTACTTC.

CDR3 sequence: CASSLGLAGTYEQYF. The CDR3, as DNA: TGTGCCAGCAGCTTAGGACTAGCGGGGACTTACGAGCAGTACTTC. The chain has TRBV7-2 and TRBJ2-7; 11 positions agree with TRBD2. This CDR3 spans 15 amino acids. V shed 1 base, J shed 4 bases, and the junction held 3 bases outside the gene matches. The germline V gene encodes CDR1 SGHTA and CDR2 FQGNSA.

The chain recombines TRBV6-5 with TRBJ1-1; tentative D call: TRBD1 (6 bases). Germline V gene lookup returns CDR1 MNHEY and CDR2 SVGAGI. The V end lost 7 bases, the J end lost 2 bases, and 11 bases lay between the germline ends. The CDR3 runs 13 residues. The CDR3 coding sequence is TGTGCCAGCACCACAGGGTTTAACACTGAAGCTTTCTTT. This encodes CASTTGFNTEAFF.

The rearrangement links TRBV7-8 to TRBJ1-5; unclear D gene. Trimming left V 4 bases short and J 6 bases short, with 16 bases between. Germline V lookup: CDR1 SGHVS, CDR2 FQNEAQ. The CDR3 runs to 15 residues. CDR3 sequence: CASSSGDQRGQPQHF. CDR3 sequence (DNA): TGTGCCAGCAGCTCCGGGGATCAGCGGGGTCAGCCCCAGCATTTT.

This clone turned up a few times. This chain joins TRBV7-9 and TRBJ1-1; 7 bases agree with TRBD1. Looked up from germline, CDR1 is SEHNR and CDR2 is FQNEAQ (reference sequence). J gave up 4 bases and V 1 base, and 3 bases lay outside the gene matches. The CDR3 length is 14 residues. The CDR3 loop is CASSLEGGGTEAFF. CDR3 nucleotide sequence: TGTGCCAGCAGCTTAGAAGGGGGCGGCACTGAAGCTTTCTTT.

The gene calls are TRBV18 and TRBJ1-1; 7 nucleotides match TRBD1. V shed 3 bases and J 1 base; nucleotides not matched to a gene: 5. The CDR3 is 15 residues long. In germline, CDR1 is KGHSH, CDR2 LQKENI. The CDR3 sequence: CASSPLDRRNTEAFF. Written as DNA, the CDR3 is TGTGCCAGCTCACCGCTGGACAGGCGGAACACTGAAGCTTTCTTT.

This rearrangement joins TRBV15 to TRBJ1-4; 7 bases are shared with TRBD1. Germline assignment: CDR1 LNHNV and CDR2 YYDKDF (reference sequence). Losses at the gene ends were 3 bases for V and 4 bases for J; bases not matched to a gene: 5. The CDR3 covers 15 residues. The CDR3, as DNA: TGTGCCACCAGCAGGGAGGGGACAGTTAATGAAAAACTGTTTTTT. Translated, it gives CATSREGTVNEKLFF.

This clone was observed a single time. The gene calls are TRBV4-3 and TRBJ1-4; D call uncertain. Germline V gives CDR1 LGHNA, CDR2 YSLEER. This CDR3 has 13 amino acids. Trimming took off 1 base at V and 10 bases at J, with 10 bases between the two ends. CDR3 in DNA: TGCGCCAGCAGCCAAGGTGTGGAGGGAAAACTGTTTTTT. Its protein is CASSQGVEGKLFF.

The rearrangement joins TRBV6-1 to TRBJ2-7; TRBD1 might be the D (6 bases). V was trimmed by 3 bases and J by 1 base, leaving 13 bases between them. The CDR3 covers 15 residues. Germline values: CDR1 MNHNS, CDR2 SASEGT. The CDR3 nucleotides read TGTGCCAGCAGTGACCCACCGGGACAATCCTACGAGCAGTACTTC. This sequence encodes CASSDPPGQSYEQYF.

The V and J genes are TRBV7-8 and TRBJ2-5, with 8 bases fitting TRBD2. From germline, CDR1 is SGHVS and CDR2 FQNEAQ. V was pared by 3 bases and J by 5 bases, with 2 bases of the junction left unmatched. The CDR3 is made up of 13 amino acids. This chain's CDR3 is CASSFGRGETQYF. CDR3 bases: TGTGCCAGCAGCTTCGGGAGGGGGGAGACCCAGTACTTC. The full variable domain, rest sourced from reference TRBV7-8 and TRBJ2-5, is GAGVSQSPRYKVAKRGQDVALRCDPISGHVSLFWYQQALGQGPEFLTYFQNEAQLDKSGLPSDRFFAERPEGSVSTLKIQRTQQEDSAVYLCASSFGRGETQYFGPGTRLLVL.